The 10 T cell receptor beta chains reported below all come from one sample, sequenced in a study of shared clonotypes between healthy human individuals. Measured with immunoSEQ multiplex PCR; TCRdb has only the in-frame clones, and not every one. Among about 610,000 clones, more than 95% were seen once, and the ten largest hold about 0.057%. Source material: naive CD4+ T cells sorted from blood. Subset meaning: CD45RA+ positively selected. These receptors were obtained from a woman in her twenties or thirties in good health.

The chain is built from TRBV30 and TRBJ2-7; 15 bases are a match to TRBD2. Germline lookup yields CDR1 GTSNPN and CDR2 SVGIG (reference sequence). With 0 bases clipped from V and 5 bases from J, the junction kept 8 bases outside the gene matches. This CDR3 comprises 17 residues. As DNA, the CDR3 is TGTGCCTGGAGTGTACGCAGGACTAGCGGGAGGGCGGACGAGCAGTACTTC. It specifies CAWSVRRTSGRADEQYF.

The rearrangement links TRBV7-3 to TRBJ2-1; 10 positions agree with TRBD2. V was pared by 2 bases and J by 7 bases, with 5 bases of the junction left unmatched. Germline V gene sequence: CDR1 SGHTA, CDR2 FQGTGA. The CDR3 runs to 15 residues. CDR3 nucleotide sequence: TGTGCCAGCAGCTTAGGTCTAGCGGGAGATAATGAGCAGTTCTTC. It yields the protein CASSLGLAGDNEQFF.

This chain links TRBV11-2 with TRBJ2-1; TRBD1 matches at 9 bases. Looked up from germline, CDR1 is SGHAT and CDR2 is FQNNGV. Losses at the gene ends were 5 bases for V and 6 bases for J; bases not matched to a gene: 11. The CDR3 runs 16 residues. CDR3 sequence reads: CASSPLGTGLRNEQFF. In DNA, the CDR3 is TGTGCCAGCAGCCCGCTCGGGACAGGGCTCCGCAATGAGCAGTTCTTC.

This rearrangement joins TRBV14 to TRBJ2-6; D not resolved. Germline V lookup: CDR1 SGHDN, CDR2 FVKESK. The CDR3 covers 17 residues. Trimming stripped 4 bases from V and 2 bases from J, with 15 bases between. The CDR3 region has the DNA TGTGCCAGCAGCCCAATTGACGGCTTGGCTGGGGCCAACGTCCTGACTTTC. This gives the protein CASSPIDGLAGANVLTF. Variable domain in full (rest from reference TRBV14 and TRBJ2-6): EAGVTQFPSHSVIEKGQTVTLRCDPISGHDNLYWYRRVMGKEIKFLLHFVKESKQDESGMPNNRFLAERTGGTYSTLKVQPAELEDSGVYFCASSPIDGLAGANVLTFGAGSRLTVL.

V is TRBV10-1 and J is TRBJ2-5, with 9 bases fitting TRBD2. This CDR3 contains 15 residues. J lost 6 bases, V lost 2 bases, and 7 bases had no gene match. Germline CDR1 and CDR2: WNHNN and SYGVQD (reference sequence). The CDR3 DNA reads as TGCGCCAGCAGTGAGATAGCGGGAGTCGTTCAGACCCAGTACTTC. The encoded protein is CASSEIAGVVQTQYF.

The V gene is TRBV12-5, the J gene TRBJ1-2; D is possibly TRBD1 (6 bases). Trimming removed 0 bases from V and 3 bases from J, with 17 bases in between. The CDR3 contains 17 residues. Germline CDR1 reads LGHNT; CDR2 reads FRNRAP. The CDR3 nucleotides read TGTGCTAGTGGTTTGGTACTAGGGTCAGGGGCCGACTATGGCTACACCTTC. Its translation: CASGLVLGSGADYGYTF.

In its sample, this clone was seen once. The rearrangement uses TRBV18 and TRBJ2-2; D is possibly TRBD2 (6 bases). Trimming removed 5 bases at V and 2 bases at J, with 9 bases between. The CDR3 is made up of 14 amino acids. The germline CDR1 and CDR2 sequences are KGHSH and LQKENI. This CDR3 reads CASSGDFNTGELFF. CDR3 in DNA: TGTGCCAGCTCAGGGGACTTTAACACCGGGGAGCTGTTTTTT.

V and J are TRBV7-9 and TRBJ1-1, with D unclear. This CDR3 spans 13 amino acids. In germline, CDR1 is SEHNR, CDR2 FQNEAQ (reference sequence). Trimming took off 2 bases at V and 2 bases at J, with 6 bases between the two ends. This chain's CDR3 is CASSLPGNTEAFF. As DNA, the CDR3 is TGTGCCAGCAGCTTACCGGGCAACACTGAAGCTTTCTTT.

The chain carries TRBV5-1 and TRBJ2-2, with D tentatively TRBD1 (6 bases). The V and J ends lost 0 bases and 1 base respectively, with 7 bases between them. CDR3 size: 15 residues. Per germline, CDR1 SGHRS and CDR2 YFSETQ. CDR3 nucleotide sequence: TGCGCCAGCAGCTTGGACAGGGTGAACACCGGGGAGCTGTTTTTT. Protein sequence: CASSLDRVNTGELFF.

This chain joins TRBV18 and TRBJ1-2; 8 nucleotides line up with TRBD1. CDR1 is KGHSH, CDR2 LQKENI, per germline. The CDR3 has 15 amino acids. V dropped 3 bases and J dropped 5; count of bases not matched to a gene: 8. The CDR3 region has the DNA TGTGCCAGCTCACCCAGGGGGCGGACGGGGTATGGCTACACCTTC. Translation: CASSPRGRTGYGYTF.